This TCR beta chain derives from a study of CD8 T cells in ankylosing spondylitis. Broader study findings: Both synovial fluid and blood in reactive arthritis had previously been reported to carry some motif variants. In ankylosing spondylitis blood, a motif of seven or eight highly homologous TCR beta variants appeared characteristic. Relatively rare in peripheral blood, disease-linked clones were also CD8+.

This clonotype appeared a single time. The antigen remains unidentified. A read error is possible here, since a much larger clone lies one base away. The V segment lost 1 base and the J segment 5 bases; nucleotides outside the gene matches: 7. The CDR3 loop spans 14 amino acids. Germline V CDR1 and CDR2: DFQATT, SNEGSKA (reference sequence). TCRdb re-derived calls from the 5' RACE reads in MiXCR, one entry per CDR3 protein. In the table there are 150,000 to 200,000 distinct CDR3 sequences, around a third of which are singletons. The sequence came from a male donor with ankylosing spondylitis. Sample: synovial fluid, either unsorted or a sorted T cell fraction (not recorded which). The gene calls are TRBV20-1 and TRBJ2-5; 7 bases are a match to TRBD2. The chain's CDR3 is CSARVGGPRETQYF. CDR3 coding DNA: TGCAGTGCTAGAGTGGGAGGGCCTCGGGAGACCCAGTACTTC.